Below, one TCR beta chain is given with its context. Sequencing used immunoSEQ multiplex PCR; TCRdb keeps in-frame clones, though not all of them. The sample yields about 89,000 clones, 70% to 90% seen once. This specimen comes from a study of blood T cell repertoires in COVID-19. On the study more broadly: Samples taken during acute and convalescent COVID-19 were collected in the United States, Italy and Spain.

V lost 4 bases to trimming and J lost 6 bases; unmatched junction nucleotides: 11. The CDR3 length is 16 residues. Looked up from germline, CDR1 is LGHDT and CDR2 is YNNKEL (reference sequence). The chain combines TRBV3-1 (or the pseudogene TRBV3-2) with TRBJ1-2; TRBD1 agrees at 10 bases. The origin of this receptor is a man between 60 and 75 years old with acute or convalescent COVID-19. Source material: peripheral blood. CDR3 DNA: TGTGCCAGCAGCCCCCCCCCGGGACAGGGGAGCAATGGCTACACCTTC. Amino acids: CASSPPPGQGSNGYTF.